The 11 T cell receptor beta chains reported below all come from one sample, sequenced in a study of blood T cell repertoires in COVID-19 (dated by TCRdb to 2020 to 2021). Library prep was done by the immunoSEQ multiplex PCR assay. TCRdb stores this immuneACCESS table with in-frame sequences only. Part of the clones is absent; in the studies checked, under half of the shortfall reflects unresolved V genes, and no reason is known for the rest. Across this sample there are around 150,000 clones, with over 80% seen only once. The ten largest clones add up to about 2.5% of the sample. The sequencing sample was made of peripheral blood. These receptors were taken from a man aged 45-65 years with active COVID-19.

The chain joins TRBV19 to TRBJ1-5; the match to TRBD1 covers 7 bases. Trimming took 6 bases from V and 7 from J; bases not matched to a gene: 6. In germline, CDR1 is LNHDA, CDR2 SQIVND (reference sequence). The CDR3 loop spans 13 amino acids. The CDR3 nucleotides read TGTGCCAGTAGCACAGGGGTACGGCAGCCCCAGCATTTT. Its translation: CASSTGVRQPQHF.

This clone was counted a few times. This chain uses TRBV11-2 with TRBJ2-7; 7 bases fit TRBD2. Germline trimming cut 5 bases from V and 0 bases from J; bases unmatched to any gene: 4. The germline gives CDR1 SGHAT, CDR2 FQNNGV. The CDR3 extends over 14 amino acids. The CDR3 sequence is CASSMGRGSYEQYF. The CDR3 region has the DNA TGTGCCAGCAGCATGGGGAGGGGCTCCTACGAGCAGTACTTC.

The J gene is TRBJ1-4, the V gene TRBV4-1, with 8 nucleotides matching TRBD1. Germline CDR1 is MGHRA and CDR2 is YSYEKL. J gave up 1 base and V 2 bases, and 6 bases lay outside the gene matches. CDR3 length: 17 amino acids. The CDR3 nucleotides read TGCGCCAGCAGCCAAATCAGGGGGCAGGGAACTAATGAAAAACTGTTTTTT. Translation gives CASSQIRGQGTNEKLFF.

Notes on this clone: Other DNA sequences in this sample translate to the same CDR3. This rearrangement joins TRBV5-1 to TRBJ1-2; D is undetermined. The germline V gene encodes CDR1 SGHRS and CDR2 YFSETQ. Trimming shortened V by 1 base and J by 3 bases, and 4 bases separated the two germline ends. This CDR3 spans 12 amino acids. The CDR3: CASSLPDYGYTF. CDR3 nucleotides: TGCGCCAGCAGCTTGCCAGACTATGGCTACACCTTC. The variable domain in full, with the rest retrieved from reference TRBV5-1 and TRBJ1-2, is KAGVTQTPRYLIKTRGQQVTLSCSPISGHRSVSWYQQTPGQGLQFLFEYFSETQRNKGNFPGRFSGRQFSNSRSEMNVSTLELGDSALYLCASSLPDYGYTFGSGTRLTVV.

The chain's CDR3 is CASSLGGGPSNQPQHF. As DNA, the CDR3 is TGTGCCAGCAGCTTGGGAGGAGGGCCGTCCAATCAGCCCCAGCATTTT. The chain carries TRBV5-6 and TRBJ1-5; D unresolved. Germline V gives CDR1 SGHDT, CDR2 YYEEEE. CDR3 size: 16 residues. V gave up 0 bases and J gave up 3 bases, with 13 bases separating them.

A single count supports this clone. In the same sample, other DNA sequences code for this CDR3. The chain has TRBV6-5 and TRBJ1-2, with TRBD1 as a possible D gene (5 bases). Germline V gives CDR1 MNHEY, CDR2 SVGAGI. Trimming removed 2 bases from V and 4 bases from J, with 11 bases in between. This CDR3 region has 14 residues. The CDR3 loop is CASSYRGIGYGYTF. The CDR3 bases are TGTGCCAGCAGTTACCGGGGGATTGGCTATGGCTACACCTTC.

CDR3 nucleotides: TGTGCCAGCAGCCGGGGACAGGTTGGCTACACCTTC. Its protein product is CASSRGQVGYTF. The chain uses TRBV6-2 or TRBV6-3 and TRBJ1-2, with 8 bases aligning to TRBD1. The CDR3 has 12 residues. Germline V gene sequence: CDR1 MNHEY, CDR2 SVGEGT. V shed 6 bases and J 7 bases; nucleotides not matched to a gene: 4.

This chain connects TRBV2 to TRBJ2-7; TRBD1 is a possible D gene (5 bases). CDR1 and CDR2 from the germline V gene are SNHLY and FYNNEI. V lost 5 bases and J lost 4, with 15 bases in between. The CDR3 runs 14 residues. This CDR3 reads CASSKTQGRYEQYF. The DNA for the CDR3 is TGTGCCAGCAGTAAAACCCAGGGTCGTTACGAGCAGTACTTC.

This sequence joins TRBV5-1 and TRBJ1-1; D is perhaps TRBD1 (6 bases). CDR3 length: 16 residues. V shed 1 base and J shed 1 base, with 14 bases lying between them. The germline gives CDR1 SGHRS, CDR2 YFSETQ. CDR3 in amino acids: CASSLRTVLTNTEAFF. The CDR3 nucleotides are TGCGCCAGCAGCTTGCGGACAGTTCTAACGAACACTGAAGCTTTCTTT.

This chain connects TRBV18 to TRBJ1-1; 9 positions match TRBD1. Germline V gene data show CDR1 as KGHSH and CDR2 as LQKENI. V lost 5 bases to trimming and J lost 7 bases; unmatched junction nucleotides: 11. The CDR3 extends over 15 amino acids. CDR3 sequence reads: CASSASTGGGIEAFF. DNA for the CDR3: TGTGCCAGCTCAGCTTCGACAGGGGGAGGAATTGAAGCTTTCTTT.

This clone occurred once. The DNA of the CDR3 is TGTGCCAGCAGCCCTAGACCTACGGGACACAACTATGGCTACACCTTC. Protein product: CASSPRPTGHNYGYTF. This rearrangement joins TRBV14 to TRBJ1-2; D perhaps matches TRBD1 (6 bases). CDR3 length: 16 residues. Germline V gene sequence: CDR1 SGHDN, CDR2 FVKESK. Trimming removed 4 bases from V and 2 bases from J, with 17 bases in between. Drawing the rest from reference TRBV14 and TRBJ1-2, the complete variable domain is EAGVTQFPSHSVIEKGQTVTLRCDPISGHDNLYWYRRVMGKEIKFLLHFVKESKQDESGMPNNRFLAERTGGTYSTLKVQPAELEDSGVYFCASSPRPTGHNYGYTFGSGTRLTVV.